The 28 T cell receptor beta chains in this list originate from one sample, sequenced in a study of blood T cell repertoires in COVID-19. Method: immunoSEQ multiplex PCR; TCRdb's copy keeps in-frame clones and lacks some. Found here are 210,000 or so clones, 81% of them singletons; the top ten hold around 8.9%. The specimen sequenced was PBMCs or T cells enriched from blood (not recorded which). These receptor sequences come from a woman aged 45-59 years with acute COVID-19.

The chain combines TRBV9 with TRBJ1-4; 7 bases align to TRBD1. Per the germline V gene, CDR1 is SGDLS and CDR2 is YYNGEE. V shed 3 bases, J shed 0 bases, and the junction held 11 bases outside the gene matches. CDR3 length: 18 amino acids. CDR3 nucleotides: TGTGCCAGCAGCGGTCGGGACAGATTCTTTACAACTAATGAAAAACTGTTTTTT. Translated, it gives CASSGRDRFFTTNEKLFF.

The chain has TRBV7-2 and TRBJ2-5; D perhaps matches TRBD2 (6 bases). V lost 3 bases and J lost 5, with 13 bases in between. CDR3 size: 14 residues. The germline gives CDR1 SGHTA, CDR2 FQGNSA. CDR3 nucleotides: TGTGCCAGCAGCTTGGCGGGGCCCATGGAGACCCAGTACTTC. It encodes CASSLAGPMETQYF.

The CDR3 reads CAWSRDGTSLNEQFF. CDR3 nucleotides: TGTGCCTGGAGTCGGGATGGGACTAGCTTAAATGAGCAGTTCTTC. This chain links TRBV30 with TRBJ2-1, with 9 bases aligning to TRBD2. Per germline, CDR1 GTSNPN and CDR2 SVGIG (reference sequence). The V segment lost 2 bases and the J segment 7 bases; nucleotides outside the gene matches: 9. The CDR3 covers 15 residues.

V usage is TRBV28 and J usage is TRBJ2-7; no definite D call. Between the trimmed V and J ends, which lost 7 bases and 2 bases, there was a span of 15 bases. CDR1 MDHEN and CDR2 SYDVKM come from the germline V gene. This CDR3 comprises 14 residues. The CDR3 DNA reads as TGTGCCAGCACCCCTGGTGGCAGCGCCTACGAGCAGTACTTC. Residues: CASTPGGSAYEQYF.

V is TRBV5-1 and J is TRBJ2-7; TRBD2 is a possible D gene (7 bases). CDR1 and CDR2 from the germline V gene are SGHRS and YFSETQ. V was trimmed by 5 bases and J by 2 bases, leaving 14 bases between them. The CDR3 length is 14 residues. The CDR3 is CASSFGGGPYEQYF. The CDR3 DNA reads as TGCGCCAGCAGTTTTGGGGGGGGCCCCTACGAGCAGTACTTC.

The chain combines TRBV7-8 with TRBJ2-3; D ambiguous. Trimming stripped 5 bases from V and 5 bases from J, with 8 bases between. CDR3 length: 12 residues. Germline values: CDR1 SGHVS, CDR2 FQNEAQ. Here the CDR3 DNA reads TGTGCCAGCAGCCTGCCCGGAGATACGCAGTATTTT. Translated, it gives CASSLPGDTQYF.

The rearrangement uses TRBV6-5 and TRBJ1-1, with D uncertain. The V gene's germline CDR1 is MNHEY and CDR2 SVGAGI. The ends were cut back, 8 bases at V and 0 bases at J, with 13 bases in the middle. The CDR3 has 14 amino acids. The CDR3 protein is CASGPLTVNTEAFF. The CDR3 DNA reads as TGTGCCAGCGGGCCGTTGACGGTGAACACTGAAGCTTTCTTT.

The rearrangement uses TRBV7-2 and TRBJ1-1, with 7 nucleotides matching TRBD1. Germline CDR1 and CDR2: SGHTA and FQGNSA. The V gene end was trimmed by 8 bases and the J gene end by 1 base; junction bases not matched to a gene: 7. The CDR3 is made up of 14 amino acids. DNA of the CDR3: TGTGCCAGCGTTTCGACAGGGCGGAACACTGAAGCTTTCTTT. Amino acid sequence: CASVSTGRNTEAFF. The variable domain in full, completed from reference TRBV7-2 and TRBJ1-1, reads GAGVSQSPSNKVTEKGKDVELRCDPISGHTALYWYRQSLGQGLEFLIYFQGNSAPDKSGLPSDRFSAERTGGSVSTLTIQRTQQEDSAVYLCASVSTGRNTEAFFGQGTRLTVV.

V and J are TRBV5-1 and TRBJ2-3; 7 bases line up with TRBD1. CDR1 and CDR2 (germline): SGHRS, YFSETQ. Losses at the gene ends were 0 bases for V and 0 bases for J; bases not matched to a gene: 4. This CDR3 contains 16 residues. The CDR3 sequence: CASSLGTGPSTDTQYF. DNA for the CDR3: TGCGCCAGCAGCTTGGGGACAGGCCCGAGCACAGATACGCAGTATTTT. Variable domain in full (rest from reference TRBV5-1 and TRBJ2-3): KAGVTQTPRYLIKTRGQQVTLSCSPISGHRSVSWYQQTPGQGLQFLFEYFSETQRNKGNFPGRFSGRQFSNSRSEMNVSTLELGDSALYLCASSLGTGPSTDTQYFGPGTRLTVL.

The rearrangement uses TRBV9 and TRBJ2-3; 8 nucleotides align to TRBD2. J was trimmed by 10 bases and V by 4 bases; bases with no gene match: 8. CDR3 size: 13 residues. Germline assignment: CDR1 SGDLS and CDR2 YYNGEE. CDR3 bases: TGTGCCAGCAGCCACGTCTCGGGGGGGCCGCAGTATTTT. Encoded protein: CASSHVSGGPQYF.

This rearrangement joins TRBV21-1 to TRBJ2-3; the table's TRBD1 call for D was not verified on the DNA. TRBV21-1 has pseudogene status. The CDR3 spans 16 residues. This chain's CDR3 is CASSTSRQGEPDTQYF. As DNA, the CDR3 is TGTGCCAGCAGCACATCTCGACAGGGCGAGCCAGATACGCAGTATTTT.

This chain uses TRBV11-1 with TRBJ2-7, with a possible D match to TRBD1 (6 bases). CDR3 length: 14 residues. Germline V CDR1 and CDR2: SGHAT, FQDESV (reference sequence). Trimming cost V 2 bases and J 2 bases, with 10 bases left between them. Here the CDR3 DNA reads TGTGCCAGCAGCTTACGGGACAAGACCTACGAGCAGTACTTC. It codes for CASSLRDKTYEQYF.

The chain employs TRBV7-2 and TRBJ1-3; D gene uncertain. In germline, CDR1 is SGHTA, CDR2 FQGNSA. Between the trimmed V and J ends, which lost 1 base and 0 bases, there was a span of 7 bases. CDR3 length: 15 residues. As DNA, the CDR3 is TGTGCCAGCAGCTTAGACTGGAGCTCTGGAAACACCATATATTTT. Its protein is CASSLDWSSGNTIYF.

The CDR3 spells CASSRDGRAVPTQYF. CDR3 in DNA: TGTGCCAGCAGCCGCGACGGGAGGGCCGTCCCAACGCAGTATTTT. The V gene is TRBV3-1 (or the pseudogene TRBV3-2), the J gene TRBJ2-3; TRBD2 aligns across 8 bases. Germline V gene lookup returns CDR1 LGHDT and CDR2 YNNKEL (reference sequence). CDR3 length equals 15 residues. Losses at the gene ends were 4 bases for V and 9 bases for J; bases not matched to a gene: 12.

V gene TRBV18 combines with J gene TRBJ2-4, with 7 bases fitting TRBD1. The CDR3 extends over 15 amino acids. Trimming at V came to 3 bases and at J to 3 bases, leaving 5 bases not matched to a gene. Germline CDR1 and CDR2: KGHSH and LQKENI. DNA of the CDR3: TGTGCCAGCTCACCGCCTAACAGGGGCAAAAACATTCAGTACTTC. Encoded protein: CASSPPNRGKNIQYF.

The DNA for the CDR3 is TGTGCCAGCAGCTTAGAGACGGACATTTCCTACGAGCAGTACTTC. Protein: CASSLETDISYEQYF. This chain links TRBV11-3 with TRBJ2-7, with a possible D match to TRBD1 (5 bases). The CDR3 contains 15 residues. Germline assignment: CDR1 SGHNT and CDR2 YENEEA. V lost 0 bases and J 1 base, leaving 10 bases between the germline ends.

The chain uses TRBV2 and TRBJ1-1; 11 nucleotides match TRBD1. The CDR3 has 17 amino acids. The germline V gene has CDR1 SNHLY and CDR2 FYNNEI. J lost 0 bases, V lost 7 bases, and 10 bases had no gene match. The CDR3 nucleotides read TGTGCCAGCAAGCGCGGACAGGGGGCAGCGATGAACACTGAAGCTTTCTTT. It translates to CASKRGQGAAMNTEAFF.

This clone was detected only a few times. V and J are TRBV7-2 and TRBJ2-7; 9 nucleotides agree with TRBD2. The CDR3 runs to 15 residues. Germline CDR1 reads SGHTA; CDR2 reads FQGNSA. The ends lost 8 bases at V and 0 bases at J; junction bases unmatched: 8. The CDR3 coding sequence is TGTGCCAGCGTGATTAGCGGGAGTAGCTCCTACGAGCAGTACTTC. Residues: CASVISGSSSYEQYF.

This clone appeared a single time. The CDR3 region is CASSLSRSTLHF. The CDR3 DNA reads TGTGCCAGCAGTTTGTCCAGGTCGACCCTCCACTTT. The chain combines TRBV12-3 or TRBV12-4 with TRBJ1-6; D unclear. The CDR3 sequence is 12 residues long. The ends were cut back, 3 bases at V and 14 bases at J, with 11 bases in the middle.

There are a few counts of this clone. The chain couples TRBV30 to TRBJ1-5; D is perhaps TRBD1 (5 bases). The CDR3 is 13 residues long. Trimming shortened V by 4 bases and J by 7 bases, and 14 bases separated the two germline ends. In germline, CDR1 is GTSNPN, CDR2 SVGIG (reference sequence). The CDR3 region has the DNA TGTGCCTGGACCGTGGGGCCAGGACAGCCCCAGCATTTT. Its protein product is CAWTVGPGQPQHF.

The CDR3 nucleotides are TGTGCCAGTACCGGAGGAGTAGGGACACCGGGTGAATGGTCCTATGGCTACACCTTC. Translation gives CASTGGVGTPGEWSYGYTF. The rearrangement links TRBV19 to TRBJ1-2; TRBD1 might be the D (6 bases). The CDR3 loop spans 19 amino acids. Trimming removed 7 bases from V and 4 bases from J, with 31 bases in between. Germline CDR1 and CDR2: LNHDA and SQIVND (reference sequence).

CDR3 amino acids: CASSSGGAGGLMNTEAFF. DNA of the CDR3: TGTGCCAGCAGCTCCGGGGGGGCAGGGGGTCTCATGAACACTGAAGCTTTCTTT. V usage is TRBV28 and J usage is TRBJ1-1; 7 positions match TRBD1. Germline V gene data show CDR1 as MDHEN and CDR2 as SYDVKM. With 6 bases clipped from V and 0 bases from J, the junction kept 16 bases outside the gene matches. This CDR3 contains 18 residues.

Comment on this clone: The sample contains more than one DNA sequence encoding this CDR3. This chain uses TRBV5-5 with TRBJ2-7; no firm D call. CDR3 length: 14 residues. The germline CDR1 and CDR2 sequences are SGHKS and YYEKEE (reference sequence). Trimming took off 0 bases at V and 1 base at J, with 8 bases between the two ends. CDR3 in DNA: TGTGCCAGCAGCTTGGTGGCAGGATCCTACGAGCAGTACTTC. This sequence encodes CASSLVAGSYEQYF.

The rearrangement joins TRBV28 to TRBJ1-6; D is perhaps TRBD1 (6 bases). The V gene lost 6 bases and the J gene lost 10 bases, with 16 bases spanning the gap. This CDR3 comprises 14 residues. Germline CDR1 and CDR2: MDHEN and SYDVKM. The CDR3 here is CASRLTGFDSPLHF. In DNA form, the CDR3 reads TGTGCCAGCAGATTAACAGGGTTTGACTCACCCCTCCACTTT.

This clone was seen only once. The chain carries TRBV5-1 and TRBJ2-3; 10 nucleotides line up with TRBD2. Germline V gene lookup returns CDR1 SGHRS and CDR2 YFSETQ. CDR3 length equals 16 residues. After removal of 6 bases from V and 3 bases from J, the junction contained 10 bases not matched to a gene. The CDR3 sequence: CASKELAGIGTDTQYF. CDR3 DNA sequence: TGCGCCAGCAAAGAACTAGCGGGAATAGGTACAGATACGCAGTATTTT. The whole variable domain, remainder taken from reference TRBV5-1 and TRBJ2-3, is KAGVTQTPRYLIKTRGQQVTLSCSPISGHRSVSWYQQTPGQGLQFLFEYFSETQRNKGNFPGRFSGRQFSNSRSEMNVSTLELGDSALYLCASKELAGIGTDTQYFGPGTRLTVL.

This clone came up once. The J gene is TRBJ2-2, the V gene TRBV5-4; D may be TRBD2 (6 bases). The germline V gene encodes CDR1 SGHNT and CDR2 YYREEE (reference sequence). The CDR3 totals 16 residues. V gave up 0 bases and J gave up 5 bases, with 14 bases separating them. CDR3 residues: CASSLAPGAGTGELFF. CDR3 DNA sequence: TGTGCCAGCAGCTTGGCCCCTGGGGCGGGGACCGGGGAGCTGTTTTTT.

This sequence joins TRBV6-5 and TRBJ2-4; D may be TRBD1 (7 bases). The CDR3 is 15 amino acids. Between the trimmed V and J ends, which lost 4 bases and 0 bases, there was a span of 10 bases. CDR1 is MNHEY, CDR2 SVGAGI, per germline. CDR3 sequence: CASSSGGIAKNIQYF. The DNA for the CDR3 is TGTGCCAGCAGTTCAGGGGGGATAGCCAAAAACATTCAGTACTTC.

The V call is TRBV4-1, the J call TRBJ1-5, with TRBD1 identical over 8 bases. From germline, CDR1 is MGHRA and CDR2 YSYEKL. The CDR3 consists of 15 residues. V trimming: 3 bases; J trimming: 5 bases; junction bases outside the gene matches: 6. This CDR3 reads CASSHSGQGDQPQHF. The CDR3, as DNA: TGCGCCAGCAGCCACTCTGGACAGGGTGATCAGCCCCAGCATTTT.